This TCR beta chain originates from a study of OX40 agonist ivuxolimab in advanced cancers. Across the study: Patients were over 65% male with ages roughly 23 to 79, mean around 61.

V lost 0 bases, J lost 6 bases, and 4 bases stayed unmatched. This CDR3 contains 14 residues. CDR1 is SGHDT, CDR2 YYEEEE, per germline. This clone was recorded a few times. TCRdb's table, derived via immunoSEQ multiplex PCR, lists solely in-frame clones and lacks some. The sample consists of about 68,000 clones, over 80% of them appearing once. The sequencing used CD4+ or CD8+ T cells sorted from blood, collected in a trial of the OX40 agonist ivuxolimab. This chain uses TRBV5-6 with TRBJ2-3, with 7 positions matching TRBD1. The sequence derives from an adult with an advanced solid tumor such as melanoma, head and neck, liver or kidney cancer. In nucleotides, the CDR3 is TGTGCCAGCAGCTTGGCGAAGACAGGGGATACGCAGTATTTT. Protein: CASSLAKTGDTQYF.